Listed here are 21 T cell receptor beta chains from one sample, sequenced in a study of identifying expanded T cells in peripheral blood. Using immunoSEQ multiplex PCR, the repertoire was profiled, and TCRdb retains in-frame clones only, with some absent. The sample carries about 82,000 clones, about 87% recorded once. The material sequenced was blood. These receptors were collected from a person aged 18 to 70 in good health.

This clone was observed once. V gene TRBV6-5 combines with J gene TRBJ2-4; D might be TRBD2 (7 bases). Deletions cut 7 bases from V and 8 bases from J, with 12 bases between. CDR3 length equals 12 residues. Germline-derived CDR1 and CDR2 are MNHEY and SVGAGI. CDR3 in amino acids: CASTGGLDIQYF. CDR3 coding DNA: TGTGCCAGCACCGGGGGGCTGGACATTCAGTACTTC.

The rearrangement joins TRBV28 to TRBJ1-1; 9 bases are shared with TRBD1. V lost 4 bases to trimming and J lost 8 bases; unmatched junction nucleotides: 8. This CDR3 comprises 14 residues. Germline V gene data show CDR1 as MDHEN and CDR2 as SYDVKM. CDR3 sequence (DNA): TGTGCCAGCAGTTATCCGGGACAGGGTTTAGAAGCTTTCTTT. Translating gives CASSYPGQGLEAFF.

The chain combines TRBV6-5 with TRBJ1-2, with 9 positions matching TRBD1. This CDR3 has 15 amino acids. With V trimmed by 2 bases and J by 3 bases, 4 bases remained unmatched. The V gene's germline CDR1 is MNHEY and CDR2 SVGAGI. In DNA, the CDR3 is TGTGCCAGCAGTTACGGGGGGGACAGGGACTATGGCTACACCTTC. Protein product: CASSYGGDRDYGYTF.

This chain joins TRBV5-1 and TRBJ2-1; the D gene is possibly TRBD1 (6 bases). The CDR3 covers 15 residues. Trimming stripped 3 bases from V and 8 bases from J, with 18 bases between. Germline V gene data show CDR1 as SGHRS and CDR2 as YFSETQ. The chain's CDR3 is CASSSTQGQSDEQFF. CDR3 nucleotide sequence: TGCGCCAGCAGCTCCACTCAGGGGCAGTCTGATGAGCAGTTCTTC.

The chain recombines TRBV19 with TRBJ1-6; perhaps TRBD1 as D (5 bases). Trimming took off 8 bases at V and 4 bases at J, with 9 bases between the two ends. CDR3 length: 13 residues. Germline-derived CDR1 and CDR2 are LNHDA and SQIVND (reference sequence). DNA of the CDR3: TGTGCCAGTGGGGACCGATATAATTCACCCCTCCACTTT. Protein: CASGDRYNSPLHF.

In nucleotides, the CDR3 is TGTGCCATCAGTGACGGAGATCACACTGAAGCTTTCTTT. Protein product: CAISDGDHTEAFF. The rearrangement links TRBV10-3 to TRBJ1-1; D is unresolved. CDR3 length: 13 amino acids. Germline loops: CDR1 ENHRY, CDR2 SYGVKD. Trimming pared 3 bases from V and 3 bases from J, leaving 8 bases between.

The V gene is TRBV9, the J gene TRBJ1-1; 12 nucleotides agree with TRBD1. The length of the CDR3 is 17 residues. The trim removed 3 bases at V and 5 bases at J, leaving 11 bases unmatched. Germline V CDR1 and CDR2: SGDLS, YYNGEE. CDR3 sequence reads: CASSDPRDRGLGTEAFF. In nucleotides, the CDR3 is TGTGCCAGCAGCGACCCCCGGGACAGGGGGCTCGGGACTGAAGCTTTCTTT.

The V and J genes are TRBV4-2 and TRBJ2-1; D may be TRBD2 (8 bases). CDR1 is LGHNA, CDR2 YNFKEQ, per germline. The CDR3 extends over 16 amino acids. V lost 4 bases, J lost 5 bases, and 18 bases lay in between. As DNA, the CDR3 is TGTGCCAGCAGCCCGCAGGGGGGCGGGAGGAACAATGAGCAGTTCTTC. Amino acids: CASSPQGGGRNNEQFF.

The chain is built from TRBV9 and TRBJ2-1; tentatively, D is TRBD2 (6 bases). The CDR3 contains 14 residues. Trimming removed 5 bases at V and 4 bases at J, with 13 bases between. Germline V gene lookup returns CDR1 SGDLS and CDR2 YYNGEE. The CDR3 loop reads CASSDGRFYNEQFF. The CDR3 DNA sequence: TGTGCCAGCAGTGACGGGAGATTTTACAATGAGCAGTTCTTC.

The rearrangement uses TRBV7-3 and TRBJ1-5; D unclear. Trimming removed 2 bases from V and 7 bases from J, with 9 bases in between. Germline V gene data show CDR1 as SGHTA and CDR2 as FQGTGA. The CDR3 has 13 residues. The CDR3 reads CASSLSSNQPQHF. DNA for the CDR3: TGTGCCAGCAGCTTATCGTCGAACCAGCCCCAGCATTTT.

The table lists this clone with a count of one. The chain carries TRBV7-2 and TRBJ2-7; possible D gene TRBD2, 6 bases. Trimming removed 8 bases at V and 6 bases at J, with 17 bases between. CDR3 length: 13 amino acids. CDR1 is SGHTA, CDR2 FQGNSA, per germline. In DNA, the CDR3 is TGTGCCAGCTCTAGGCCGCGGGGCGGCGAGCAGTACTTC. It codes for CASSRPRGGEQYF.

The gene calls are TRBV6-6 and TRBJ1-1; D is uncertain. Germline CDR1 reads MNHNY; CDR2 reads SVGAGI (reference sequence). Trimming removed 10 bases from V and 0 bases from J, with 12 bases in between. The CDR3 consists of 13 residues. CDR3 coding DNA: TGTGCCACTCACGAGCGTGTGAACACTGAAGCTTTCTTT. Its translation is CATHERVNTEAFF.

This rearrangement joins TRBV10-3 to TRBJ1-2; D call uncertain. CDR1 ENHRY and CDR2 SYGVKD come from the germline V gene. The CDR3 spans 12 residues. V was shortened by 3 bases and J by 4 bases, with 6 bases between the two germline ends. DNA for the CDR3: TGTGCCATCAGTGACAACAGCTATGGCTACACCTTC. Amino acid sequence: CAISDNSYGYTF.

The chain joins TRBV7-3 to TRBJ2-7, with D possibly being TRBD2 (5 bases). Germline lookup yields CDR1 SGHTA and CDR2 FQGTGA. Between the trimmed V and J ends, which lost 5 bases and 2 bases, there was a span of 13 bases. The CDR3 loop spans 14 amino acids. CDR3 amino acids: CASSPTRVAYEQYF. CDR3 nucleotide sequence: TGTGCCAGCAGCCCCACTAGAGTCGCCTACGAGCAGTACTTC.

The gene calls are TRBV7-2 and TRBJ2-2, with D possibly matching TRBD1 (5 bases). Germline CDR1 is SGHTA and CDR2 is FQGNSA. CDR3 length: 16 residues. V was shortened by 5 bases and J by 5 bases, with 18 bases between the two germline ends. The CDR3 loop reads CASSGWTNGGTGELFF. In nucleotides, the CDR3 is TGTGCCAGCAGCGGGTGGACAAACGGCGGTACCGGGGAGCTGTTTTTT.

This clone showed up just once. The chain combines TRBV30 with TRBJ2-7; 7 bases align to TRBD1. From germline, CDR1 is GTSNPN and CDR2 SVGIG (reference sequence). The CDR3 contains 15 residues. Germline trimming cut 4 bases from V and 3 bases from J; bases unmatched to any gene: 12. CDR3 amino acids: CAWKPLSQGIYEQYF. CDR3 DNA sequence: TGTGCCTGGAAGCCCCTATCACAGGGGATCTACGAGCAGTACTTC.

The gene calls are TRBV7-9 and TRBJ1-1; D call uncertain. Germline CDR1 reads SEHNR; CDR2 reads FQNEAQ (reference sequence). The V end was cut by 5 bases, the J end by 1 base, with 11 bases between. This CDR3 has 14 amino acids. CDR3 residues: CASSPGMANTEAFF. CDR3 nucleotides: TGTGCCAGCAGCCCTGGGATGGCGAACACTGAAGCTTTCTTT.

The chain joins TRBV5-4 to TRBJ1-2; TRBD1 agrees at 7 bases. The CDR3 covers 15 residues. Germline CDR1 reads SGHNT; CDR2 reads YYREEE (reference sequence). Trimming cost V 0 bases and J 4 bases; bases outside gene matches: 6. The CDR3 DNA sequence: TGTGCCAGCAGCTTGGTAGGACAGGCGCCCTATGGCTACACCTTC. It encodes CASSLVGQAPYGYTF. The full variable domain, in which reference TRBV5-4 and TRBJ1-2 provide the parts outside the CDR3, is ETGVTQSPTHLIKTRGQQVTLRCSSQSGHNTVSWYQQALGQGPQFIFQYYREEENGRGNFPPRFSGLQFPNYSSELNVNALELDDSALYLCASSLVGQAPYGYTFGSGTRLTVV.

This clone was counted a single time. In nucleotides, the CDR3 is TGTGCCTGGAGTGTATCAGGGAAACGTGAAAAACTGTTTTTT. It yields the protein CAWSVSGKREKLFF. This chain uses TRBV30 with TRBJ1-4; a weak D match, TRBD1 (5 bases). The CDR3 is made up of 14 amino acids. V lost 0 bases and J 7 bases, leaving 12 bases between the germline ends. CDR1 is GTSNPN, CDR2 SVGIG, per germline (reference sequence).

The chain joins TRBV19 to TRBJ1-2; D unresolved. The CDR3 spans 11 residues. Deletions cut 11 bases from V and 6 bases from J, with 13 bases between. CDR1 is LNHDA, CDR2 SQIVND, per germline (reference sequence). The CDR3 sequence: CASKAGNGYTF. DNA for the CDR3: TGTGCCTCGAAGGCGGGGAATGGCTACACCTTC.

CDR3 in DNA: TGTGCCAGCAGTGAAGGGACTAGCGTAGAGACCCAGTACTTC. Its protein product is CASSEGTSVETQYF. The chain is built from TRBV2 and TRBJ2-5; TRBD2 aligns across 9 bases. This CDR3 region has 14 residues. CDR1 is SNHLY and CDR2 is FYNNEI in the germline V gene. Losses at the gene ends were 1 base for V and 4 bases for J; bases not matched to a gene: 1.